This T cell receptor (beta chain) was recorded in a study of Ad26.COV2.S vaccination and SARS-CoV-2 variants. Study at large: Intramuscularly, Ad26.COV2.S was given either once or twice, 56 days apart.

The CDR3 has 15 residues. The V and J ends lost 8 bases and 1 base, in that order; junction bases with no gene match: 6. CDR1 and CDR2 from the germline V gene are MNHEY and SVGAGI. The assay was immunoSEQ multiplex PCR, and TCRdb's table has in-frame clones only and misses some. The sample includes 510,000 or so clones, around 85% seen only once; the top ten take roughly 13%. The sample holds many counts of this clone. Specified treatment: 19 received Ad26.COV2.S at low or high dose, single or two shots; about five received placebo; per-sample allocation not given. At day 63 after the first vaccine or placebo injection, samples were drawn. Within Boston, the person who donated was an adult of 18-55 years.

This specimen consisted of peripheral blood, obtained in a trial of Ad26.COV2.S vaccine versus placebo. The chain carries TRBV6-5 and TRBJ1-2, with 11 positions matching TRBD1. The sequence came from a person between 18 and 59 years old who received the Ad26.COV2.S COVID-19 vaccine or a placebo. The CDR3 DNA follows: TGTGCCAGCCGAGGACAGGGGGCAGGTAACTATGGCTACACCTTC. It is translated as CASRGQGAGNYGYTF.